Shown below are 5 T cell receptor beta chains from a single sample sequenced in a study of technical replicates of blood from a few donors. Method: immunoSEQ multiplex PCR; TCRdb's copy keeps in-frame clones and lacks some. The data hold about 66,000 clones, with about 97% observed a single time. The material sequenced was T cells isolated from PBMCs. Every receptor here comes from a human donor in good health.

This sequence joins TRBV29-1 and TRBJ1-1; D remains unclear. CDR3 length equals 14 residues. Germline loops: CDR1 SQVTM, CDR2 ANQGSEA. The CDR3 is CSEIAGGMNTEAFF. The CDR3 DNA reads TGCAGTGAAATCGCGGGTGGGATGAACACTGAAGCTTTCTTT.

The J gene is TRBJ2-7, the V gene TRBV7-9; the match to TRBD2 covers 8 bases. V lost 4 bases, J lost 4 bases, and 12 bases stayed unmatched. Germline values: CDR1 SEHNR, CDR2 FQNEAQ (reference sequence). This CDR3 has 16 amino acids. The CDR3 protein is CASSSLSGRSSYEQYF. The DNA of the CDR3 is TGTGCCAGCAGCTCCTTAAGCGGGAGAAGTTCATACGAGCAGTACTTC.

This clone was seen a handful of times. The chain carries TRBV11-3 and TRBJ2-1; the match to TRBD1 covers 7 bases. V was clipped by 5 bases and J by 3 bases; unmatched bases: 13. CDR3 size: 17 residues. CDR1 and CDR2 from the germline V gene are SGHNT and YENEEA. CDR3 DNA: TGTGCCAGCAGCCTCCGACAGGGTTTGGTCGGCTACAATGAGCAGTTCTTC. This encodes CASSLRQGLVGYNEQFF.

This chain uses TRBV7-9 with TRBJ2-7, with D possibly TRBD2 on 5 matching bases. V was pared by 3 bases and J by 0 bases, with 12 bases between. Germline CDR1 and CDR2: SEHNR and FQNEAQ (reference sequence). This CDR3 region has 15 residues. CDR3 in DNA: TGTGCCAGCAGCTTTCCCCTGGGGAGCTCCTACGAGCAGTACTTC. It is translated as CASSFPLGSSYEQYF.

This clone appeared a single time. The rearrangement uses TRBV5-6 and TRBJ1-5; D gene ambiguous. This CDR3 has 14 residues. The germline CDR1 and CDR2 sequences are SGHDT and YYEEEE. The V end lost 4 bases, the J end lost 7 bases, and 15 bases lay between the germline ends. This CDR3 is CASSVHSGEQPQHF. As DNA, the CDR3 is TGTGCCAGCAGCGTCCACAGCGGGGAGCAGCCCCAGCATTTT.